The entry below describes one TCR beta chain. This entry comes from a study of molecular identifiers for immune sequencing clone quantification. MiXCR, applied by TCRdb to the PCR reads, yields one record per CDR3 protein. The sample yields about 640,000 distinct CDR3 sequences, 20% seen once. The TCR was taken from a human donor in good health. Some libraries in this study had Jurkat cell RNA spiked in. The specimen sequenced was naive CD8+ T cells from blood, with Jurkat cell RNA spiked in. This sample's subset: FACS-sorted CD8+CD4-CCR7+CD45RA+ naive T cells.

This CDR3 is CASSVEGNSGNTIYF. The DNA of the CDR3 is TGTGCCAGCAGCGTAGAGGGGAACTCTGGAAACACCATATATTTT. The genes are TRBV9 and TRBJ1-3, with D possibly being TRBD1 (5 bases). There are 15 residues in the CDR3. Trimming took off 0 bases at V and 0 bases at J, with 7 bases between the two ends. CDR1 is SGDLS, CDR2 YYNGEE, per germline.